The 16 T cell receptor beta chains reported below all come from one sample, sequenced in a study of shared clonotypes between healthy human individuals. The assay was immunoSEQ multiplex PCR, and TCRdb's table has in-frame clones only and misses some. The sample records around 2.1 million clones, approximately 96% being singletons. The sample was naive CD4+ T cells sorted from blood. Subset described: CD45RA+ positively selected. The receptors stem from a man younger than 35 in good health.

The chain is built from TRBV6-5 and TRBJ2-7; 7 bases are a match to TRBD1. Germline CDR1 is MNHEY and CDR2 is SVGAGI. J gave up 4 bases and V 6 bases, and 12 bases lay outside the gene matches. The CDR3 is 15 amino acids. The CDR3 reads CASSFLLGGVYEQYF. DNA of the CDR3: TGTGCCAGCAGCTTCCTACTAGGGGGCGTTTACGAGCAGTACTTC.

The CDR3 DNA is TGCGCCAGCAGCGATGACAGGGGCCACGAGCAGTACTTC. Amino acid sequence: CASSDDRGHEQYF. The chain uses TRBV10-1 and TRBJ2-7; 8 nucleotides align to TRBD1. The CDR3 runs to 13 residues. The V gene end was trimmed by 6 bases and the J gene end by 5 bases; junction bases not matched to a gene: 6. The germline V gene has CDR1 WNHNN and CDR2 SYGVQD (reference sequence).

The chain couples TRBV6-5 to TRBJ2-7; no clear D gene. CDR3 length: 14 residues. Germline CDR1 MNHEY, CDR2 SVGAGI. The V and J ends lost 2 bases and 7 bases respectively, with 15 bases between them. This CDR3 is CASSYHRTGREQYF. CDR3 coding DNA: TGTGCCAGCAGTTACCATCGGACGGGTCGTGAGCAGTACTTC.

For this clone: At one end, the junction sequence differs from germline, possibly due to a read error. The chain combines TRBV20-1 with TRBJ1-1; D unresolved. Germline V CDR1 and CDR2: DFQATT, SNEGSKA (reference sequence). This CDR3 is built from 11 residues. The CDR3 spells CSASGLFSGLF. Here the CDR3 DNA reads TGCAGTGCTAGCGGGCTATTTTCCGGGTTATTT.

V usage is TRBV28 and J usage is TRBJ1-5; D might be TRBD1 (5 bases). V shed 2 bases and J shed 7 bases, with 15 bases lying between them. The CDR3 has 15 amino acids. The germline V gene has CDR1 MDHEN and CDR2 SYDVKM. CDR3 amino acids: CASSLPLGPGQPQHF. The CDR3 DNA sequence: TGTGCCAGCAGTTTACCGTTGGGACCAGGGCAGCCCCAGCATTTT.

This clone was detected once. The rearrangement links TRBV30 to TRBJ2-7; 7 nucleotides line up with TRBD1. The CDR3 extends over 13 amino acids. Germline loops: CDR1 GTSNPN, CDR2 SVGIG (reference sequence). Trimming removed 8 bases from V and 6 bases from J; junction bases left unmatched: 13. In DNA form, the CDR3 reads TGTGCCGGGACAGTCTCCGCGAGGGCCGAGCAGTACTTC. This translates into CAGTVSARAEQYF.

A note on this clone: At the DNA level, this CDR3 is encoded by other sequences in the same sample as well. The V gene is TRBV18, the J gene TRBJ1-4; no definite D call. Trimming removed 1 base from V and 0 bases from J, with 6 bases in between. Germline assignment: CDR1 KGHSH and CDR2 LQKENI. The CDR3 has 15 residues. The CDR3: CASSPRRSTNEKLFF. In DNA form, the CDR3 reads TGTGCCAGCTCACCACGGAGGTCAACTAATGAAAAACTGTTTTTT.

This rearrangement joins TRBV25-1 to TRBJ2-6; D is unclear. CDR1 is MGHDK, CDR2 SYGVNS, per germline. This CDR3 has 14 amino acids. V lost 6 bases, J lost 4 bases, and 10 bases lay in between. For the CDR3, the DNA is TGTGCCAGCAGAGGCGGCACCGGGGCCAACGTCCTGACTTTC. It translates to CASRGGTGANVLTF. The full variable domain, in which reference TRBV25-1 and TRBJ2-6 provide the parts outside the CDR3, is EADIYQTPRYLVIGTGKKITLECSQTMGHDKMYWYQQDPGMELHLIHYSYGVNSTEKGDLSSESTVSRIRTEHFPLTLESARPSHTSQYLCASRGGTGANVLTFGAGSRLTVL.

The CDR3 nucleotides are TGTGCCAGCACTCGCTCGGGGGCGCTGAATACGCAGTATTTT. This encodes CASTRSGALNTQYF. V gene TRBV6-6 combines with J gene TRBJ2-3; D may correspond to TRBD1 or TRBD2 (6 bases each). CDR3 length: 14 residues. Trimming took 7 bases from V and 7 from J, leaving 18 bases between them. Germline CDR1 MNHNY, CDR2 SVGAGI (reference sequence).

The V and J genes are TRBV7-9 and TRBJ1-2; TRBD1 agrees at 8 bases. V was pared by 6 bases and J by 8 bases, with 5 bases of the junction left unmatched. Germline V gene lookup returns CDR1 SEHNR and CDR2 FQNEAQ (reference sequence). The CDR3 runs to 12 residues. The CDR3 protein is CASSDRGGGYTF. The CDR3 nucleotides read TGTGCCAGCAGTGACAGGGGAGGCGGCTACACCTTC.

This clone has just one count. This chain links TRBV7-9 with TRBJ1-2; 9 nucleotides align to TRBD1. This CDR3 spans 17 amino acids. J was trimmed by 6 bases and V by 4 bases; bases with no gene match: 15. CDR1 is SEHNR, CDR2 FQNEAQ, per germline (reference sequence). CDR3 sequence reads: CASSSETLGTGQNGYTF. For the CDR3, the DNA is TGTGCCAGCAGCTCCGAGACCCTCGGGACAGGGCAAAATGGCTACACCTTC.

The rearrangement links TRBV30 to TRBJ1-2, with 10 bases identical to TRBD1. This CDR3 is built from 16 residues. The V gene end was trimmed by 2 bases and the J gene end by 4 bases; junction bases not matched to a gene: 10. Germline V gives CDR1 GTSNPN, CDR2 SVGIG (reference sequence). As DNA, the CDR3 is TGTGCCTGGAGTCTTTTAACCGGGACAGGGGTCTATGGCTACACCTTC. Translated: CAWSLLTGTGVYGYTF.

J is TRBJ1-6 and V is TRBV30, with TRBD1 matching over 7 bases. Trimming cost V 0 bases and J 6 bases; bases outside gene matches: 2. The CDR3 loop spans 14 amino acids. Germline loops: CDR1 GTSNPN, CDR2 SVGIG (reference sequence). CDR3 loop: CAWSVGQLNSPLHF. In nucleotides, the CDR3 is TGTGCCTGGAGTGTGGGACAGCTTAATTCACCCCTCCACTTT.

The V gene is TRBV5-1, the J gene TRBJ1-4; TRBD1 might be the D (5 bases). CDR3 size: 15 residues. Germline V gives CDR1 SGHRS, CDR2 YFSETQ. Deletions cut 0 bases from V and 8 bases from J, with 14 bases between. DNA of the CDR3: TGCGCCAGCAGCTTGGAAGGGACTGAAGGCGAAAAACTGTTTTTT. As protein: CASSLEGTEGEKLFF.

J is TRBJ2-3 and V is TRBV11-2; 10 bases fit TRBD2. J was trimmed by 1 base and V by 6 bases; bases with no gene match: 16. The CDR3 length is 19 residues. Germline values: CDR1 SGHAT, CDR2 FQNNGV. In DNA form, the CDR3 reads TGTGCCAGCAGACGTAGCGGGGGGAAACTACCTTCCGGCACAGATACGCAGTATTTT. This encodes CASRRSGGKLPSGTDTQYF.

Points on this clone: At one end, the junction sequence differs from germline, possibly due to a read error. The rearrangement uses TRBV7-8 and TRBJ2-6, with D perhaps matching TRBD2 (5 bases). CDR1 and CDR2 (germline): SGHVS, FQNEAQ. CDR3 length: 12 amino acids. As DNA, the CDR3 is TGTGCCAGCAGCTTAGGCGGCAGAGGGAACCATTTC. The encoded protein is CASSLGGRGNHF.